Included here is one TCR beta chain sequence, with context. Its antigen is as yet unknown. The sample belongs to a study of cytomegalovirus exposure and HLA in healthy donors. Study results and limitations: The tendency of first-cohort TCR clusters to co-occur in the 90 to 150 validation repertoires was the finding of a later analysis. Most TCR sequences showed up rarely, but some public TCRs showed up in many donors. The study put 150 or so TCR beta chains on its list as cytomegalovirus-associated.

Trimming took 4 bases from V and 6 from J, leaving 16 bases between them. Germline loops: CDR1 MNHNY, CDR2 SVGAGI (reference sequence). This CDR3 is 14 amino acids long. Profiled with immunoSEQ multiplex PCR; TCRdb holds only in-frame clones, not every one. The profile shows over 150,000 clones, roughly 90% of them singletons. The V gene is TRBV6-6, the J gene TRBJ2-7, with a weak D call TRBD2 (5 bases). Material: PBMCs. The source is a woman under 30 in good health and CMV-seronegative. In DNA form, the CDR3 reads TGTGCCAGCAGTTCAGGACTGGATGTCGCCGAGCAGTACTTC. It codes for CASSSGLDVAEQYF.